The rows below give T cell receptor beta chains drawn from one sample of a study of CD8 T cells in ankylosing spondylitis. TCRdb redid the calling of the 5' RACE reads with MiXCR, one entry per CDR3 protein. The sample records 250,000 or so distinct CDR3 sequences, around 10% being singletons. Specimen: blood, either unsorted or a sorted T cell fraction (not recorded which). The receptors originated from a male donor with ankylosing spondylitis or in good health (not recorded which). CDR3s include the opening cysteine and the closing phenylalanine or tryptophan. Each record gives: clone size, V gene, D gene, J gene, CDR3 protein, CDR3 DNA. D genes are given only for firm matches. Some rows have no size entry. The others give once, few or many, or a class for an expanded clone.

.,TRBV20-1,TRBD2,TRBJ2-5,CSASGLAGGPETQYF,TGCAGTGCTAGTGGACTAGCGGGAGGGCCAGAGACCCAGTACTTC
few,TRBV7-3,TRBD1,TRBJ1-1,CASSFRGLDTEAFF,TGTGCCAGCAGCTTCAGGGGGCTGGACACTGAAGCTTTCTTT
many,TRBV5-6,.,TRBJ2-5,CASSLTGEETQYF,TGTGCCAGCAGCTTGACAGGAGAAGAGACCCAGTACTTC
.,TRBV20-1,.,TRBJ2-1,CSARSQNYNEQFF,TGCAGTGCTAGGTCTCAGAACTACAATGAGCAGTTCTTC
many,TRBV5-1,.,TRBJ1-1,CASSAHEMNTEAFF,TGCGCCAGCAGCGCCCATGAAATGAACACTGAAGCTTTCTTT
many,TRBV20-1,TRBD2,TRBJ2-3,CSALILAGETVTDTQYF,TGCAGTGCCCTCATCCTAGCGGGGGAAACAGTAACAGATACGCAGTATTTT
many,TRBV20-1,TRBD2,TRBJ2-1,CSARTPGLAGEQFF,TGCAGTGCTAGAACCCCCGGACTAGCGGGAGAGCAGTTCTTC
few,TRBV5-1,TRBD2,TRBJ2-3,CASRWTGGTSTDTQYF,TGCGCCAGCAGATGGACCGGGGGGACTAGCACAGATACGCAGTATTTT
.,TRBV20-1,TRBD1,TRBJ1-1,CSAREGQGVLAAFF,TGCAGTGCTAGAGAGGGACAGGGGGTGCTGGCAGCTTTCTTT
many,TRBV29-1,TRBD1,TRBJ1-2,CSVEVPGQGAEDYGYTF,TGCAGCGTTGAAGTACCGGGACAGGGGGCGGAGGACTATGGCTACACCTTC
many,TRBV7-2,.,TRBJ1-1,CASSPRPLNTEAFF,TGTGCCAGCAGCCCCCGCCCCTTGAACACTGAAGCTTTCTTT
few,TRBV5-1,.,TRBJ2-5,CASSSGSGSGFTTQYF,TGCGCCAGCAGCAGTGGTTCGGGGAGCGGATTTACGACCCAGTACTTC
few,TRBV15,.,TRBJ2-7,CATSRVPGSSYEQYF,TGTGCCACCAGCAGAGTACCTGGGAGCTCCTACGAGCAGTACTTC
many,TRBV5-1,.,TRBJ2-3,CASSYRVSGDTQYF,TGCGCCAGCAGCTATAGGGTCTCGGGGGATACGCAGTATTTT
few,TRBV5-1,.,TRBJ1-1,CASSTGQMNTEAFF,TGCGCCAGCAGCACTGGACAGATGAACACTGAAGCTTTCTTT
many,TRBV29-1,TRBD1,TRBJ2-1,CSESGTGVYNEQFF,TGCAGCGAGTCCGGGACAGGGGTTTACAATGAGCAGTTCTTC
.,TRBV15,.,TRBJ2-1,CATSRDRAATMVQFF,TGTGCCACCAGCAGAGATAGAGCAGCAACAATGGTGCAGTTCTTC
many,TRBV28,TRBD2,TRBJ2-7,CASSTGGLAGAYEQYF,TGTGCCAGCAGCACGGGCGGACTAGCGGGAGCCTACGAGCAGTACTTC
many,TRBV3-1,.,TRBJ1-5,CASSPARADQPQHF,TGTGCCAGCAGCCCAGCAAGGGCAGATCAGCCCCAGCATTTT
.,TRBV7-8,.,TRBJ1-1,CASSLDRGTWAFF,TGTGCCAGCAGCTTAGATCGGGGAACCTGGGCTTTCTTT
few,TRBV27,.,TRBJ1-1,CASSLTEDKNTEAFF,TGTGCCAGCAGCCTCACAGAGGACAAGAACACTGAAGCTTTCTTT
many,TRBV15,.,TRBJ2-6,CATSRERPGANVLTF,TGTGCCACCAGCAGAGAGCGGCCCGGGGCCAACGTCCTGACTTTC
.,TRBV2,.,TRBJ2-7,CASSVGYSYEQYF,TGTGCCAGCAGTGTAGGATACTCCTACGAGCAGTACTTC
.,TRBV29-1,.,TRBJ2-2,CSVGGVAGELFF,TGCAGCGTAGGGGGGGTTGCCGGGGAGCTGTTTTTT
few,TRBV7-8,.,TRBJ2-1,CASSRQGPYEQFF,TGTGCCAGCAGCAGACAAGGACCCTATGAGCAGTTCTTC
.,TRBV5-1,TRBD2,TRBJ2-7,CASSLTSGPPYEQYF,TGCGCCAGCAGCTTGACTAGCGGGCCGCCCTACGAGCAGTACTTC
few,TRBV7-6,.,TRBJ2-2,CASSLAPSGNTGELFF,TGTGCCAGCAGCTTAGCCCCAAGCGGGAACACCGGGGAGCTGTTTTTT
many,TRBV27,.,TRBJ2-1,CASTSMQEQFF,TGTGCCAGCACCTCTATGCAGGAGCAGTTCTTC
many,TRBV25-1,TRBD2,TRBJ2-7,CASNGQPGLAGGFSYEQYF,TGTGCCAGCAACGGACAACCGGGACTAGCGGGTGGGTTCTCCTACGAGCAGTACTTC
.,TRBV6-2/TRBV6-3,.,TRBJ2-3,CASSYREITDTQYF,TGTGCCAGCAGTTACCGAGAAATCACAGATACGCAGTATTTT
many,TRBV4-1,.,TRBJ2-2,CASSQGPFGGYKELFF,TGCGCCAGCAGCCAAGGCCCTTTTGGGGGGTATAAGGAGCTGTTTTTT
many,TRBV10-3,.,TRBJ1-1,CAISVQGAEAFF,TGTGCCATCAGCGTACAGGGCGCTGAAGCTTTCTTT
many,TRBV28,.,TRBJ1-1,CASSLSGRLNTEAFF,TGTGCCAGCAGTTTATCTGGGCGATTGAACACTGAAGCTTTCTTT
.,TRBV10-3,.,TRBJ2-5,CAISPRDGRKEETQYF,TGTGCCATCAGTCCACGAGACGGAAGGAAAGAGGAGACCCAGTACTTC
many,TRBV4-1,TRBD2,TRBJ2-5,CASSRTGLAVGETQYF,TGCGCCAGCAGCCGGACCGGACTAGCTGTGGGAGAGACCCAGTACTTC
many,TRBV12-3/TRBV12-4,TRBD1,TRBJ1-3,CASSTGVLGGNTIYF,TGTGCCAGCAGCACAGGGGTACTAGGTGGAAACACCATATATTTT
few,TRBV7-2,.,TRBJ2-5,CASSSKASGTQYF,TGTGCCAGCAGCTCCAAAGCCTCTGGGACCCAGTACTTC
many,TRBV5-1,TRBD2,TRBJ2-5,CASSSGLAGGETQYF,TGCGCCAGCAGCTCGGGACTAGCGGGAGGGGAGACCCAGTACTTC
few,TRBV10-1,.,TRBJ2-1,CASSESTGRGSYNEQFF,TGCGCCAGCAGTGAGTCGACAGGCCGCGGCTCCTACAATGAGCAGTTCTTC
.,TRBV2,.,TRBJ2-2,CARGQGAEYTGELFF,TGTGCCAGGGGGCAAGGGGCAGAGTACACCGGGGAGCTGTTTTTT
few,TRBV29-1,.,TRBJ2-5,CSVVVLGKTQYF,TGCAGCGTTGTAGTTCTGGGAAAGACCCAGTACTTC
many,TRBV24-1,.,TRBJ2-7,CATSDSLGYEQYF,TGTGCCACCAGTGATTCCCTGGGTTACGAGCAGTACTTC
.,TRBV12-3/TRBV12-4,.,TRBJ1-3,CASSYTAFGNTIYF,TGTGCCAGCAGCTACACAGCATTTGGAAACACCATATATTTT
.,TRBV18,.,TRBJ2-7,CASSPSATYEQYF,TGTGCCAGCTCACCTAGCGCGACCTACGAGCAGTACTTC
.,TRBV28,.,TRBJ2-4,CASSLSGQNIQYF,TGTGCCAGCAGTTTGTCCGGCCAAAACATTCAGTACTTC
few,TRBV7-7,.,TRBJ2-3,CASSQDSQGGSDTQYF,TGTGCCAGCAGCCAAGATTCACAGGGAGGGTCAGATACGCAGTATTTT
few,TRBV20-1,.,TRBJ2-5,CSAQLSAAETQYF,TGCAGTGCTCAATTGTCGGCAGCTGAGACCCAGTACTTC
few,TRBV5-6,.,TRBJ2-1,CASTTREDSYNEQFF,TGTGCCAGCACAACCCGTGAGGACTCCTACAATGAGCAGTTCTTC
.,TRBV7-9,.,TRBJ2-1,CASSEITEHNEQFF,TGTGCCAGCAGCGAGATTACCGAACACAATGAGCAGTTCTTC
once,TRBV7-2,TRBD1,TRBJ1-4,CASSVGQGMANEKLFF,TGTGCCAGCAGCGTGGGACAGGGAATGGCTAATGAAAAACTGTTTTTT
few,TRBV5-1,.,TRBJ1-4,CASSLDGRNEKLFF,TGCGCCAGCAGCTTAGACGGAAGGAACGAAAAACTGTTTTTT
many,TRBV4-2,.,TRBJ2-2,CASSFRLLRDTGELFF,TGTGCCAGCAGCTTCAGACTCCTTCGAGACACCGGGGAGCTGTTTTTT
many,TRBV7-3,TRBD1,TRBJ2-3,CASSSTGTGTDTQYF,TGTGCCAGCAGCTCTACCGGGACAGGCACAGATACGCAGTATTTT
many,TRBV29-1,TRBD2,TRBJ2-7,CSVLGLAESYEQYF,TGCAGCGTTCTCGGACTAGCGGAGTCCTACGAGCAGTACTTC
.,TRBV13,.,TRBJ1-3,CASSLRGLYTIYF,TGTGCCAGCAGCTTACGCGGGTTGTACACCATATATTTT